The next 8 T cell receptor beta chains were all read from a single sample in a study of cytomegalovirus exposure and HLA in healthy donors. This PCR relied on a set of 60 Vbeta primers and 13 Jbeta primers. Using immunoSEQ multiplex PCR, the repertoire was profiled, and TCRdb retains in-frame clones only, with some absent. The data show about 160,000 clones, 81% seen once. Specimen: PBMCs. These receptors were obtained from a woman aged 45-65 years in good health and CMV-seronegative.

The V and J genes are TRBV27 and TRBJ2-1, with D tentatively TRBD1 (5 bases). Between the trimmed V and J ends, which lost 3 bases and 9 bases, there was a span of 15 bases. Germline V gene lookup returns CDR1 MNHEY and CDR2 SMNVEV (reference sequence). This CDR3 has 14 amino acids. The CDR3 spells CASSLRQGYGEQFF. DNA for the CDR3: TGTGCCAGCAGTTTGAGGCAGGGTTACGGTGAGCAGTTCTTC.

The chain is built from TRBV6-1 and TRBJ2-2; 8 bases match TRBD1. CDR3 length: 15 residues. Trimming removed 6 bases from V and 1 base from J; junction bases left unmatched: 4. Germline V gives CDR1 MNHNS, CDR2 SASEGT. The CDR3 here is CASRSGQGNTGELFF. The CDR3 nucleotides are TGTGCCAGCAGGTCCGGACAGGGGAACACCGGGGAGCTGTTTTTT.

The genes are TRBV4-3 and TRBJ2-7; TRBD2 is a possible D gene (6 bases). Germline assignment: CDR1 LGHNA and CDR2 YSLEER. Trimming stripped 2 bases from V and 5 bases from J, with 13 bases between. This CDR3 has 14 residues. Here the CDR3 reads CASSQSGGRHEQYF. The CDR3 region has the DNA TGCGCCAGCAGCCAATCCGGAGGGAGGCACGAGCAGTACTTC.

The CDR3 coding sequence is TGTGCCAGCAGCCCTGTAGCGGGAGGACTCACAGATACGCAGTATTTT. Translation: CASSPVAGGLTDTQYF. The genes are TRBV7-6 and TRBJ2-3; 10 bases align to TRBD2. Germline V gives CDR1 SGHVS, CDR2 FNYEAQ. CDR3 length: 16 amino acids. Unmatched junction bases numbered 7, after V lost 5 bases and J lost 2 bases.

The chain carries TRBV28 and TRBJ2-7; D is perhaps TRBD1 (7 bases). V gave up 8 bases and J gave up 2 bases, with 16 bases separating them. There are 14 residues in the CDR3. From germline, CDR1 is MDHEN and CDR2 SYDVKM. The CDR3 sequence is CASQSAGGPYEQYF. The CDR3 region has the DNA TGTGCCAGCCAGTCCGCAGGGGGGCCCTACGAGCAGTACTTC.

In its sample, this clone was seen once. The V and J genes are TRBV28 and TRBJ2-7; a weak D match, TRBD1 (5 bases). Deletions cut 5 bases from V and 3 bases from J, with 5 bases between. The CDR3 sequence is 11 residues long. Germline values: CDR1 MDHEN, CDR2 SYDVKM. The CDR3 is CASSQGYEQYF. In nucleotides, the CDR3 is TGTGCCAGCAGTCAGGGCTACGAGCAGTACTTC.

The DNA for the CDR3 is TGTGCCAGCAGGCGACAGGGGGCAGGGACTGAAGCTTTCTTT. Protein sequence: CASRRQGAGTEAFF. The chain links TRBV5-6 to TRBJ1-1; 10 bases fit TRBD1. Germline V gene sequence: CDR1 SGHDT, CDR2 YYEEEE. The CDR3 covers 14 residues. The V and J ends lost 5 bases and 5 bases, in that order; junction bases with no gene match: 6.

The V gene is TRBV2, the J gene TRBJ1-1, with D perhaps matching TRBD1 (5 bases). The CDR3 totals 15 residues. Trimming cost V 1 base and J 2 bases, with 11 bases left between them. Looked up from germline, CDR1 is SNHLY and CDR2 is FYNNEI. This CDR3 reads CASSEEGSSNTEAFF. As DNA, the CDR3 is TGTGCCAGCAGTGAAGAGGGGTCTTCTAACACTGAAGCTTTCTTT.